The 3 T cell receptor beta chains below come from one sample, sequenced in a study of Graves' ophthalmopathy and Graves' hyperthyroidism. For repertoire sequencing, the TCR beta CDR3 regions were amplified from RNA transcripts. RT-PCR in the first round used HTBI primers; a second-round multiplex PCR followed. TCRdb re-derived calls from the multiplex PCR reads in MiXCR, one entry per CDR3 protein. This table holds a few hundred thousand distinct CDR3 sequences, under 45% found once. Sequenced sample: peripheral blood or thyroid tissue (not recorded which). Every receptor here comes from an adult man with Graves' hyperthyroidism.

The genes are TRBV7-9 and TRBJ2-5; D gene uncertain. Germline values: CDR1 SEHNR, CDR2 FQNEAQ (reference sequence). Trimming stripped 5 bases from V and 5 bases from J, with 18 bases between. The CDR3 contains 15 residues. CDR3 in amino acids: CASSRSEGGGETQYF. The CDR3 coding sequence is TGTGCCAGCAGCCGCTCGGAAGGTGGTGGGGAGACCCAGTACTTC.

The genes are TRBV19 and TRBJ1-5; 9 nucleotides line up with TRBD1. The CDR3 contains 13 residues. Germline V gene sequence: CDR1 LNHDA, CDR2 SQIVND (reference sequence). The J segment lost 6 bases and the V segment lost 10 bases, leaving 7 bases of the junction unmatched. The CDR3 sequence: CATRDRARQPQHF. CDR3 DNA: TGTGCCACCCGGGACAGGGCACGTCAGCCCCAGCATTTT.

The CDR3 coding sequence is TGTGCCAGCAGTTACTCGAGGGCCAGATGGACCGGGGAGCTGTTTTTT. Amino acid sequence: CASSYSRARWTGELFF. V is TRBV25-1 and J is TRBJ2-2; D perhaps matches TRBD2 (5 bases). The length of the CDR3 is 16 residues. Trimming took off 5 bases at V and 5 bases at J, with 18 bases between the two ends. Germline lookup yields CDR1 MGHDK and CDR2 SYGVNS.